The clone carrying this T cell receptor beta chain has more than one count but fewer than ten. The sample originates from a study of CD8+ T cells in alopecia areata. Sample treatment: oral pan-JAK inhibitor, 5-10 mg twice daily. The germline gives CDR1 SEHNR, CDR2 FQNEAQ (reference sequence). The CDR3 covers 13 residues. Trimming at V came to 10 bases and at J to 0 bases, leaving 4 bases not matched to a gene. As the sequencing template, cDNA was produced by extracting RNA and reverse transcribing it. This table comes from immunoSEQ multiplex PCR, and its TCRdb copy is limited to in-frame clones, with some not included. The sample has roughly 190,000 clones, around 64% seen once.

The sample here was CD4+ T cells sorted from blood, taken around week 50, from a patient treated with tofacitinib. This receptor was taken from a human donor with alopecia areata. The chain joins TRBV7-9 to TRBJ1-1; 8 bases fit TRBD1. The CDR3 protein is CAIDRGMNTEAFF. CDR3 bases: TGTGCCATCGACAGGGGCATGAACACTGAAGCTTTCTTT.